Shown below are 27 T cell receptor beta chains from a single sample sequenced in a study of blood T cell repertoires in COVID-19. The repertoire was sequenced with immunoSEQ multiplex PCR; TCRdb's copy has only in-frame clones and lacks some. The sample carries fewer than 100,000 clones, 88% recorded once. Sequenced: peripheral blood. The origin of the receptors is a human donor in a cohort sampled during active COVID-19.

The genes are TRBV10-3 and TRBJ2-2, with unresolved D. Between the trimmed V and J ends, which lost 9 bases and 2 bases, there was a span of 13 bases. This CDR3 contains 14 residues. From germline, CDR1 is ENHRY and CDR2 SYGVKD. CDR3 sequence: CAIRQATNTGELFF. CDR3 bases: TGTGCCATAAGACAAGCCACCAACACCGGGGAGCTGTTTTTT.

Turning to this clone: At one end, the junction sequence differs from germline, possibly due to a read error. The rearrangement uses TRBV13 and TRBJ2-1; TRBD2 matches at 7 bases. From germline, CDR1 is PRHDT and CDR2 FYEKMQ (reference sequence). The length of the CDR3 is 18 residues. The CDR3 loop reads CASSLGSAGVSSYNEQFF. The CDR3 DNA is TGTGCCAGCAGCCTAGGTTCGGCGGGGGTAAGCTCCTACAATGAGCAGTTCTTC.

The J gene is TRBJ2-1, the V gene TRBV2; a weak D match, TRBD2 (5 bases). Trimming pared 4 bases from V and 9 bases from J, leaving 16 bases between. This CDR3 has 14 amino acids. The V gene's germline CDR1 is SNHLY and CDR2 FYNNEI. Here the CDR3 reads CASSGSGPRGEQFF. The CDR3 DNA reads TGTGCCAGCAGTGGAAGTGGGCCACGGGGTGAGCAGTTCTTC.

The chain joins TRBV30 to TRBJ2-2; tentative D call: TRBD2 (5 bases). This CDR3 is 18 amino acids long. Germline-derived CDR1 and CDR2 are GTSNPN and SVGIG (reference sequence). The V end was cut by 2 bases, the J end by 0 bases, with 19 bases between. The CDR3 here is CAWSPLPSRGSNTGELFF. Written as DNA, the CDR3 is TGTGCCTGGAGTCCCCTTCCGAGTCGGGGTTCGAACACCGGGGAGCTGTTTTTT.

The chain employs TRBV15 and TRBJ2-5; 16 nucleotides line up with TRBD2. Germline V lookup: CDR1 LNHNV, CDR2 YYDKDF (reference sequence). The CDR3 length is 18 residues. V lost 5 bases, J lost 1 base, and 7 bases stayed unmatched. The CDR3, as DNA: TGTGCCACCAGCGCAGGGACTAGCGGGAGGGCCCCCCAAGAGACCCAGTACTTC. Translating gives CATSAGTSGRAPQETQYF.

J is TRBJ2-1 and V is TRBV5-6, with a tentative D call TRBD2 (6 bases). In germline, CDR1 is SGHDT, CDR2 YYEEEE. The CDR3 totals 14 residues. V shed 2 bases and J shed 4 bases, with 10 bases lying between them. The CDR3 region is CASSLRGWYNEQFF. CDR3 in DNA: TGTGCCAGCAGCTTACGGGGGTGGTACAATGAGCAGTTCTTC.

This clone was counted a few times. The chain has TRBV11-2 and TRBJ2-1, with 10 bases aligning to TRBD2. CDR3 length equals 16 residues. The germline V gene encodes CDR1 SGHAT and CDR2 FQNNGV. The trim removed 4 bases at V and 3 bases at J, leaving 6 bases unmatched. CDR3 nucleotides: TGTGCCAGCAGCTCCGGACTAGCGGAAAGCTACAATGAGCAGTTCTTC. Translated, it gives CASSSGLAESYNEQFF.

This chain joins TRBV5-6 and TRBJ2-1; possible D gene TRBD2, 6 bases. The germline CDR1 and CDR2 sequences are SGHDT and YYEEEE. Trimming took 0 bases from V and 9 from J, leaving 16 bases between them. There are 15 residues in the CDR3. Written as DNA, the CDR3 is TGTGCCAGCAGCTTGGGTCTTCCTAGCGATAGTGAGCAGTTCTTC. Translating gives CASSLGLPSDSEQFF.

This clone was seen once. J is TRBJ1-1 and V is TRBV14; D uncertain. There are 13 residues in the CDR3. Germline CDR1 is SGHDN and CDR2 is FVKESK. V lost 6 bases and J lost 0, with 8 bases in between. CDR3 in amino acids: CASSKQMNTEAFF. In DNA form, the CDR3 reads TGTGCCAGCAGTAAACAGATGAACACTGAAGCTTTCTTT.

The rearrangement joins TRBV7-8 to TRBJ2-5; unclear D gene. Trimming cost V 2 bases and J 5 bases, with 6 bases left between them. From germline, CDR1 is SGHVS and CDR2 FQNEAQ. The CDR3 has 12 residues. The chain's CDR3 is CASSLRRETQYF. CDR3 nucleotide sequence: TGTGCCAGCAGCTTACGTCGGGAGACCCAGTACTTC. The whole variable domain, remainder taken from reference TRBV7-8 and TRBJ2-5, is GAGVSQSPRYKVAKRGQDVALRCDPISGHVSLFWYQQALGQGPEFLTYFQNEAQLDKSGLPSDRFFAERPEGSVSTLKIQRTQQEDSAVYLCASSLRRETQYFGPGTRLLVL.

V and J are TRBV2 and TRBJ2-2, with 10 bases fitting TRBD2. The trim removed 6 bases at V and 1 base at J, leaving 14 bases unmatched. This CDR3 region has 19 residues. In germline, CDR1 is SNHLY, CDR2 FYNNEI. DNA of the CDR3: TGTGCCAGCAGACGACTGAGATCTAGCGGGGGTTGGAACACCGGGGAGCTGTTTTTT. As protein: CASRRLRSSGGWNTGELFF.

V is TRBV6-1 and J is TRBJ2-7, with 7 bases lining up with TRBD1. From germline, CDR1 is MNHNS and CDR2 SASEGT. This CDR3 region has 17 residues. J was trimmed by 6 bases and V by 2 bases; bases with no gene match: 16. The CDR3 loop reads CASSEPKNRQGQSEQYF. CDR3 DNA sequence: TGTGCCAGCAGTGAACCTAAAAATCGACAGGGTCAAAGCGAGCAGTACTTC.

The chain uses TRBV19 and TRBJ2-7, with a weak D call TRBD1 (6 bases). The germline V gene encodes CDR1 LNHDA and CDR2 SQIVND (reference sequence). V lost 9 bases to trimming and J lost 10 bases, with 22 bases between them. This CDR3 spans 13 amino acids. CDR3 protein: CASMGHQVGKQYF. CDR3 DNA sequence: TGTGCCAGCATGGGACACCAGGTCGGTAAACAGTACTTC.

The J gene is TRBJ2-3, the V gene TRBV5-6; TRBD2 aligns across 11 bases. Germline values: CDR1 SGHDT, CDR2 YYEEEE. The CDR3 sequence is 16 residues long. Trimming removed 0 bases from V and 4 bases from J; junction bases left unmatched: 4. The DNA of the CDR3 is TGTGCCAGCAGCTTGGCCTCTAGCGGGGGGTCAGATACGCAGTATTTT. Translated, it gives CASSLASSGGSDTQYF.

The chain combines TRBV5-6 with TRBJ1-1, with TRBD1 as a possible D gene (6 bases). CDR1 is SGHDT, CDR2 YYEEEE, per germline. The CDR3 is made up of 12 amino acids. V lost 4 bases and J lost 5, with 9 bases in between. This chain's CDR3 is CASSLQGTEAFF. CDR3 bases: TGTGCCAGCAGCCTCCAGGGGACTGAAGCTTTCTTT.

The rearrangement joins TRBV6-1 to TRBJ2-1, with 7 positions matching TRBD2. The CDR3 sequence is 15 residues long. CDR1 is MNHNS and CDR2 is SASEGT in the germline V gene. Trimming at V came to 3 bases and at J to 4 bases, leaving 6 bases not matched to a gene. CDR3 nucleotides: TGTGCCAGCAGTGAGCGGGAGCTGTCATACAATGAGCAGTTCTTC. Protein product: CASSERELSYNEQFF.

In DNA form, the CDR3 reads TGTGCCAGCAGCCAAAGATCCACAGTTTCCTACGAGCAGTACTTC. Encoded protein: CASSQRSTVSYEQYF. The chain combines TRBV3-1 (or the pseudogene TRBV3-2) with TRBJ2-7; D unclear. In germline, CDR1 is LGHDT, CDR2 YNNKEL (reference sequence). CDR3 length: 15 residues. V was cut by 2 bases and J by 1 base, with 12 bases left in between.

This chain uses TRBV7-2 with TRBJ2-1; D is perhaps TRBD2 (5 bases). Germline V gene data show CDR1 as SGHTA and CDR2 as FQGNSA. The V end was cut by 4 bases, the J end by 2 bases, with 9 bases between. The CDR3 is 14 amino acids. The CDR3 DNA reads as TGTGCCAGCAGCTCGCCCGGGGCCTACAATGAGCAGTTCTTC. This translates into CASSSPGAYNEQFF.

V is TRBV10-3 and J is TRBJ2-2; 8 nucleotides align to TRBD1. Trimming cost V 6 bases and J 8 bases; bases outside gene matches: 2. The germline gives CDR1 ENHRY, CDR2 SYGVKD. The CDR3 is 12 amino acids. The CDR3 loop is CAIRTGGGELFF. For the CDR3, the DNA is TGTGCCATCAGAACAGGGGGTGGGGAGCTGTTTTTT.

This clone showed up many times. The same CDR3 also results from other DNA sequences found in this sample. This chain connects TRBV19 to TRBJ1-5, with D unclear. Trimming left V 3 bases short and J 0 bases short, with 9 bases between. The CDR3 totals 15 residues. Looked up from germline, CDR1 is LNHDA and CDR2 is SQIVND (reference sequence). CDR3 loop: CASSIYGISNQPQHF. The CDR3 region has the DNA TGTGCCAGTAGTATTTACGGGATTAGCAATCAGCCCCAGCATTTT.

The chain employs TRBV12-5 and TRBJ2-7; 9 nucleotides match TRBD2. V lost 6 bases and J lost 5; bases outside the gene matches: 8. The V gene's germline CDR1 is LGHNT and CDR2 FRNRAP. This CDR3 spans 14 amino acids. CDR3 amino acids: CASGYSGSLNEQYF. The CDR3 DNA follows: TGTGCTAGTGGCTATAGCGGGAGTCTAAACGAGCAGTACTTC.

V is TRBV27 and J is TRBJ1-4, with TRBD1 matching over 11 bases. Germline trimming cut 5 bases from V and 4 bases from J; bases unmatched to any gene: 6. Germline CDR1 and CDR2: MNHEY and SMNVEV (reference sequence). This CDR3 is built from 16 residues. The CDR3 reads CASSNGQGAVNEKLFF. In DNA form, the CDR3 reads TGTGCCAGCAGTAACGGACAGGGGGCGGTTAATGAAAAACTGTTTTTT.

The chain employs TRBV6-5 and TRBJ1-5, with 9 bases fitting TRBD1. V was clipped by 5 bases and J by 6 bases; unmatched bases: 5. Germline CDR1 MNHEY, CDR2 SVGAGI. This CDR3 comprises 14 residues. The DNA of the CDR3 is TGTGCCAGCAGTCCGGACAGGGGTGGTCAGCCCCAGCATTTT. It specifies CASSPDRGGQPQHF.

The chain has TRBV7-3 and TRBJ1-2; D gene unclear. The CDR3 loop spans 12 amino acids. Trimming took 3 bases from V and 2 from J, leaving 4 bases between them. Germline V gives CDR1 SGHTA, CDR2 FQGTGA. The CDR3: CASSFSNYGYTF. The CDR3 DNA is TGTGCCAGCAGCTTTTCGAACTATGGCTACACCTTC.

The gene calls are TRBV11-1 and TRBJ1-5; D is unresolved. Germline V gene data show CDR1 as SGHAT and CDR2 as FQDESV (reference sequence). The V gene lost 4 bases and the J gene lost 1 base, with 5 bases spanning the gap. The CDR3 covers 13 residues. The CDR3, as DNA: TGTGCCAGCAGCTCCGAGAGCAATCAGCCCCAGCATTTT. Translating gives CASSSESNQPQHF.

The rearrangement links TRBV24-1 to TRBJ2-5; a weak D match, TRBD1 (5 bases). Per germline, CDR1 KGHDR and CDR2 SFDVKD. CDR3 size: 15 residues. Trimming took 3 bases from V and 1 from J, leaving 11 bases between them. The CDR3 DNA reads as TGTGCCACCAGTGATCCCTTAACAGGCCAAGAGACCCAGTACTTC. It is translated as CATSDPLTGQETQYF.

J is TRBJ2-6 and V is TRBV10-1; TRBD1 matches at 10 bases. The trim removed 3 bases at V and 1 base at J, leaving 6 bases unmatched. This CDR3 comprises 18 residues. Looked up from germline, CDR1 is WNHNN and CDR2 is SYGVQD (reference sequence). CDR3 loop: CASSDCRDRGSGANVLTF. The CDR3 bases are TGCGCCAGCAGTGACTGCCGGGACAGGGGATCTGGGGCCAACGTCCTGACTTTC.